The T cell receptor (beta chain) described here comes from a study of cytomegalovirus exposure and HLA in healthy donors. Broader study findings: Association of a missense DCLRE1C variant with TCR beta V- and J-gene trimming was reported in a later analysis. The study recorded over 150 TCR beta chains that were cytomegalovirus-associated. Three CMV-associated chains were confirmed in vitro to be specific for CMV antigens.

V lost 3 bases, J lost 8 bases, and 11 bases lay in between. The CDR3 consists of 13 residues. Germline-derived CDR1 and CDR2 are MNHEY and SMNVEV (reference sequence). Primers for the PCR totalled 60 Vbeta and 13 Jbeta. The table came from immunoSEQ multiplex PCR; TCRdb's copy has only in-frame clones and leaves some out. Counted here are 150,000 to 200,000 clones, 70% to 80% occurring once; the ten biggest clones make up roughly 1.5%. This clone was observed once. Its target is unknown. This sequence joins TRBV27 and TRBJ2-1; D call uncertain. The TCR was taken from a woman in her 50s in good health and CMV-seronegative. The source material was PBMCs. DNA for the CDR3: TGTGCCAGCAGTTTCATAGGCGAGGATGAGCAGTTCTTC. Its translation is CASSFIGEDEQFF.